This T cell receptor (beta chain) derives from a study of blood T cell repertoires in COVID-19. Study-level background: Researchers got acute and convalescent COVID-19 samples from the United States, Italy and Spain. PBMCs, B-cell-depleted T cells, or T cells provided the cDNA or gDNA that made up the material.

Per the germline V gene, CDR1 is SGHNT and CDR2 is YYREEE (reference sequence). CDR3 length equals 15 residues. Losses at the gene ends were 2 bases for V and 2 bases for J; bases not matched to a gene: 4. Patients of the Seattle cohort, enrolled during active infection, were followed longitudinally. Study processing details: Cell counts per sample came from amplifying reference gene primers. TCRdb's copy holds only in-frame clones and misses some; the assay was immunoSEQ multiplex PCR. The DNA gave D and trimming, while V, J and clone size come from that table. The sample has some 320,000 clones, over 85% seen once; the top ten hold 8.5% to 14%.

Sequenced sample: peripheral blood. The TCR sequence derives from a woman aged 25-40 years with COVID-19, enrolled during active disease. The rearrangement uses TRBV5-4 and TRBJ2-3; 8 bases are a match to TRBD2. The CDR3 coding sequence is TGTGCCAGCAGCTTTGGCGGGGGGTTCACAGATACGCAGTATTTT. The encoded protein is CASSFGGGFTDTQYF.